The 2 T cell receptor beta chains reported below all come from one sample, sequenced in a study of Graves' ophthalmopathy and Graves' hyperthyroidism. RNA transcripts yielded amplified TCR beta CDR3 regions. Following a first-round RT-PCR that used HTBI primers, a second-round multiplex PCR was carried out. Using its own MiXCR run on the multiplex PCR reads, TCRdb lists one record per CDR3 protein. The repertoire holds about 400,000 distinct CDR3 sequences, with roughly 21% as singletons. The specimen sequenced was peripheral blood. These TCRs come from a woman aged 18-29 years with stable Graves' hyperthyroidism.

This clonotype was recorded many times. This chain joins TRBV2 and TRBJ1-6, with 8 bases that match TRBD1. Trimming at V came to 6 bases and at J to 9 bases, leaving 10 bases not matched to a gene. The germline CDR1 and CDR2 sequences are SNHLY and FYNNEI. The CDR3 spans 15 residues. The CDR3 region has the DNA TGTGCCAGCAGGGTGGACAGGGACTATGTTTCACCCCTCCACTTT. Translated: CASRVDRDYVSPLHF.

This clonotype was recorded many times. The chain uses TRBV5-1 and TRBJ1-3; 7 nucleotides align to TRBD1. The CDR3 spans 15 residues. V trimming: 4 bases; J trimming: 0 bases; junction bases outside the gene matches: 4. CDR1 is SGHRS, CDR2 YFSETQ, per germline. The CDR3 region has the DNA TGCGCCAGCAGCGGGGGACAGACCTCTGGAAACACCATATATTTT. This codes for CASSGGQTSGNTIYF. Combining the CDR3 with reference TRBV5-1 and TRBJ1-3 gives the whole variable domain KAGVTQTPRYLIKTRGQQVTLSCSPISGHRSVSWYQQTPGQGLQFLFEYFSETQRNKGNFPGRFSGRQFSNSRSEMNVSTLELGDSALYLCASSGGQTSGNTIYFGEGSWLTVV.